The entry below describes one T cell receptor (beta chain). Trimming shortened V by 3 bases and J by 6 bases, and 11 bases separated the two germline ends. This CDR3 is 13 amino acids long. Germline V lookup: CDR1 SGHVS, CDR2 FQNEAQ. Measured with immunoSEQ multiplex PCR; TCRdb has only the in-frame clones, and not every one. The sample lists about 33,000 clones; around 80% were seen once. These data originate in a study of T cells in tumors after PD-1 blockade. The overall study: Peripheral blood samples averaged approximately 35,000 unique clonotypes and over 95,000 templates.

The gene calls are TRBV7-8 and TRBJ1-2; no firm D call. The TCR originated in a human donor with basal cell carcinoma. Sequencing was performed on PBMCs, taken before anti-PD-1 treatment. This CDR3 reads CASSLGGKDGYTF. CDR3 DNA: TGTGCCAGCAGCTTGGGCGGGAAGGATGGCTACACCTTC.